The rows below give T cell receptor beta chains drawn from one sample of a study of long-term antiretroviral therapy in people with HIV. Only in-frame clones appear in the TCRdb table, and some are missing; sequencing was by immunoSEQ multiplex PCR. The sample holds over 15,000 clones, roughly four fifths seen once. This material consisted of unsorted PBMCs, taken 0.3 years after starting antiretroviral therapy. These receptors all come from a man younger than 35 with HIV. The CDR3 runs from the conserved cysteine through the conserved F or W. Fields, in order: CDR3 DNA, CDR3 protein, D gene, clone size, V gene, J gene. A D gene is named only where the DNA matches it firmly. Size is omitted from some rows. Given values are once, few, many or a class for expanded clones.

CDR3nt: TGTGCCTGGGAAATGGGGGCTGGAGGTGAAAAACTGTTTTTT; CDR3aa: CAWEMGAGGEKLFF; d_gene: -; abundance: -; v_gene: TRBV30; j_gene: TRBJ1-4
CDR3nt: TGTGCCAGCAGCTATACGGGACAGGGTGGTTCACCCCTCCACTTT; CDR3aa: CASSYTGQGGSPLHF; d_gene: TRBD1; abundance: -; v_gene: TRBV6-4; j_gene: TRBJ1-6
CDR3nt: TGTGCCAGCAGCTTGGTTTTGGAACCAACTAATGAAAAACTGTTTTTT; CDR3aa: CASSLVLEPTNEKLFF; d_gene: -; abundance: -; v_gene: TRBV5-6; j_gene: TRBJ1-4
CDR3nt: TGTGCCAGCAGCGTAGAGGGGGCCGGTGGAAACACCATATATTTT; CDR3aa: CASSVEGAGGNTIYF; d_gene: TRBD1; abundance: -; v_gene: TRBV9; j_gene: TRBJ1-3
CDR3nt: TGTGCCAGTAGTATGGGTTTTCACTACGAGCAGTACTTC; CDR3aa: CASSMGFHYEQYF; d_gene: -; abundance: -; v_gene: TRBV19; j_gene: TRBJ2-7
CDR3nt: TGTGCCAGCAGCTTAATTGTGGATTCGGACTCTGGGGCCAACGTCCTGACTTTC; CDR3aa: CASSLIVDSDSGANVLTF; d_gene: -; abundance: -; v_gene: TRBV7-9; j_gene: TRBJ2-6
CDR3nt: TGTGCCAGCAGTTTGGTTCGGGGGGCGGGTGGAAACACCATATATTTT; CDR3aa: CASSLVRGAGGNTIYF; d_gene: -; abundance: -; v_gene: TRBV28; j_gene: TRBJ1-3
CDR3nt: TGTGCCAGCAGTGGCGGACAGGGGGTGGCCAATTCACCCCTCCACTTT; CDR3aa: CASSGGQGVANSPLHF; d_gene: TRBD1; abundance: few; v_gene: TRBV6-1; j_gene: TRBJ1-6
CDR3nt: TGTGCCAGTAGTACCCGCTTCGATCAGCCCCAGCATTTT; CDR3aa: CASSTRFDQPQHF; d_gene: -; abundance: -; v_gene: TRBV19; j_gene: TRBJ1-5
CDR3nt: TGTGCCATCAGTGAGTCGGCAGGGAACACCGGGGAGCTGTTTTTT; CDR3aa: CAISESAGNTGELFF; d_gene: -; abundance: -; v_gene: TRBV10-3; j_gene: TRBJ2-2
CDR3nt: TGCAGCGTCGAGGGGGGGCGAGGGACAGATACGCAGTATTTT; CDR3aa: CSVEGGRGTDTQYF; d_gene: -; abundance: -; v_gene: TRBV29-1; j_gene: TRBJ2-3
CDR3nt: TGTGCCAGCAGCTTGGCTGGTAGCGGGGCAAACACAGATACGCAGTATTTT; CDR3aa: CASSLAGSGANTDTQYF; d_gene: TRBD2; abundance: -; v_gene: TRBV5-4; j_gene: TRBJ2-3
CDR3nt: TGCGCCAGCAGCTACGGACAGTCCTACGAGCAGTACTTC; CDR3aa: CASSYGQSYEQYF; d_gene: -; abundance: few; v_gene: TRBV5-1; j_gene: TRBJ2-7
CDR3nt: TGTGCCAGCAGGACAGGGGGAGGTGGTGAAGCTTTCTTT; CDR3aa: CASRTGGGGEAFF; d_gene: TRBD1; abundance: once; v_gene: TRBV2; j_gene: TRBJ1-1
CDR3nt: TGTGCTAGTGGCCTCCTTATGTATGAGCAGTTCTTC; CDR3aa: CASGLLMYEQFF; d_gene: -; abundance: -; v_gene: TRBV12-5; j_gene: TRBJ2-1
CDR3nt: TGTGCCAGCAGCTTAGAGGTCAGGAATGAGCAGTTCTTC; CDR3aa: CASSLEVRNEQFF; d_gene: -; abundance: -; v_gene: TRBV7-6; j_gene: TRBJ2-1
CDR3nt: TGTGCCAGCAGCCCCGATATGGACACAGCTAGCACAGATACGCAGTATTTT; CDR3aa: CASSPDMDTASTDTQYF; d_gene: -; abundance: -; v_gene: TRBV25-1; j_gene: TRBJ2-3
CDR3nt: TGTGCCAGCTCACCACCGTTACAGTCGGAGACCCAGTACTTC; CDR3aa: CASSPPLQSETQYF; d_gene: -; abundance: -; v_gene: TRBV18; j_gene: TRBJ2-5